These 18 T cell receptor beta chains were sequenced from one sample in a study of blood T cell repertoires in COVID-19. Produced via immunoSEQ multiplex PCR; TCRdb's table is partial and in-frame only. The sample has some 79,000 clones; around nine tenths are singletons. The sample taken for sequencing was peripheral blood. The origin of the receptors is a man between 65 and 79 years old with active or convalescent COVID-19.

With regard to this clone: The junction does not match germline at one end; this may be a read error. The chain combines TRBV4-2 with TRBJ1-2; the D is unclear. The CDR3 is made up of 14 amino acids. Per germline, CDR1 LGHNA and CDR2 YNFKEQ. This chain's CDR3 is CASRQGFGVYGYTF. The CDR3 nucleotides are TGTGCCAGCAGACAAGGATTCGGGGTCTATGGCTACACCTTC.

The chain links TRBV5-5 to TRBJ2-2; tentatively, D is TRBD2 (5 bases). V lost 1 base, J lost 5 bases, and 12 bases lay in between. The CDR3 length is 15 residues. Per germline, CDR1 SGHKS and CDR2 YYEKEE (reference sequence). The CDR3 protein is CASSLSGRETGELFF. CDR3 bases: TGTGCCAGCAGCTTGTCAGGACGGGAAACCGGGGAGCTGTTTTTT.

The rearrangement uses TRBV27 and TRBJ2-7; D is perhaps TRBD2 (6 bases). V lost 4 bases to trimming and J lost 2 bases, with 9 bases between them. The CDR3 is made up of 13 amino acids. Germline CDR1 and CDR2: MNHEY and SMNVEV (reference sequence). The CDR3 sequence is CASSSSGPYEQYF. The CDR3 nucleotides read TGTGCCAGCAGTTCGAGCGGGCCCTACGAGCAGTACTTC.

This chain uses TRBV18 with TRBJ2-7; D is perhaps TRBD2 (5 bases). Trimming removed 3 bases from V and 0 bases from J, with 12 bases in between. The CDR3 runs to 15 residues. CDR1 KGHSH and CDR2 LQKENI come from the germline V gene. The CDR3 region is CASSPAPGSSYEQYF. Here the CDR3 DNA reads TGTGCCAGCTCACCCGCTCCGGGGAGCTCCTACGAGCAGTACTTC.

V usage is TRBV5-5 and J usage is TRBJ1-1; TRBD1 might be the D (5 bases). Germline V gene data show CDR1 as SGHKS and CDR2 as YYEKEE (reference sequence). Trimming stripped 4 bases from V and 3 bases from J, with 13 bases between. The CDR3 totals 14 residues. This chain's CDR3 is CASSILGLHTEAFF. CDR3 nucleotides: TGTGCCAGCAGCATATTGGGGCTACACACTGAAGCTTTCTTT.

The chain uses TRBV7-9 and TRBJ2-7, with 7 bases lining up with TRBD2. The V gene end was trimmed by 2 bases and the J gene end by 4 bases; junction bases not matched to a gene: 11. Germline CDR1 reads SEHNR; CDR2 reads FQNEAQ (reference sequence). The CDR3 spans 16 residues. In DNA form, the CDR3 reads TGTGCCAGCAGCTTATGGGGCGGGAGTTCCTCTTACGAGCAGTACTTC. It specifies CASSLWGGSSSYEQYF. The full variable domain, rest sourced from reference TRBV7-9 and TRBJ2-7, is DTGVSQNPRHKITKRGQNVTFRCDPISEHNRLYWYRQTLGQGPEFLTYFQNEAQLEKSRLLSDRFSAERPKGSFSTLEIQRTEQGDSAMYLCASSLWGGSSSYEQYFGPGTRLTVT.

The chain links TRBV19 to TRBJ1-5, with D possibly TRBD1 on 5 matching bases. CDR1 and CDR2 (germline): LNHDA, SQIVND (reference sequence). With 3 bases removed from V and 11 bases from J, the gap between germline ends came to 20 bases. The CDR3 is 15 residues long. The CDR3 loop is CASSIGGTAGGTQHF. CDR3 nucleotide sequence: TGTGCCAGTAGTATCGGGGGAACAGCGGGTGGGACCCAGCATTTT.

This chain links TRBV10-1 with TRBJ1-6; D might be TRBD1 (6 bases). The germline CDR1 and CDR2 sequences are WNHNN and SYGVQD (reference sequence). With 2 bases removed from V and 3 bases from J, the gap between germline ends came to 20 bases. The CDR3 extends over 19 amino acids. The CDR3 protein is CASSEGNTGSLHYNSPLHF. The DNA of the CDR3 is TGCGCCAGCAGTGAGGGCAATACAGGGTCCCTCCACTATAATTCACCCCTCCACTTT.

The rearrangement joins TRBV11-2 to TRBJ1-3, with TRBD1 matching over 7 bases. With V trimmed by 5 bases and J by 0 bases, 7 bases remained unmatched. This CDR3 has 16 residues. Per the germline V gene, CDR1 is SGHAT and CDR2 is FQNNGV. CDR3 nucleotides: TGTGCCAGCAGCCTTGACAGGGCTGTCTCTGGAAACACCATATATTTT. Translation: CASSLDRAVSGNTIYF.

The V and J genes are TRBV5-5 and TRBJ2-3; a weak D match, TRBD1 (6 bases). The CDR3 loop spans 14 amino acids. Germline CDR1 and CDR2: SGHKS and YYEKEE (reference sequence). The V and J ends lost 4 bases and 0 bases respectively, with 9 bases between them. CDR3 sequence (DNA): TGTGCCAGCAGCCCAGGGGATAGCACAGATACGCAGTATTTT. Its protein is CASSPGDSTDTQYF.

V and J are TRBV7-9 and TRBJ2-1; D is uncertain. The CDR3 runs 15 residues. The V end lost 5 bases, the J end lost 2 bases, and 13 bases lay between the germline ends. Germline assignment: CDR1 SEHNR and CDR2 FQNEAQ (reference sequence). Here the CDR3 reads CASSTKYFPYNEQFF. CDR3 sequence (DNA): TGTGCCAGCAGCACAAAATATTTCCCCTACAATGAGCAGTTCTTC.

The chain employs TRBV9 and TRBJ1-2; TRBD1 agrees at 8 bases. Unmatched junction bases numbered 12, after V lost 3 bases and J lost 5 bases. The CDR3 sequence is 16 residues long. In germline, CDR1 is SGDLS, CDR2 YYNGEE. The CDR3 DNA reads TGTGCCAGCAGCGCGAACCGAGGACAGGGCATATATGGCTACACCTTC. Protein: CASSANRGQGIYGYTF.

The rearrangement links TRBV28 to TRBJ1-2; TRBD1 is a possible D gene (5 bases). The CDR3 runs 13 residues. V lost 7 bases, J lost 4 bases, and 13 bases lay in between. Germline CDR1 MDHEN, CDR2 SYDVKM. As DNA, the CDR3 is TGTGCCAGCACCCGGCAGGGAAGCTATGGCTACACCTTC. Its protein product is CASTRQGSYGYTF.

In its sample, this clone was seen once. CDR3 loop: CASSRQQGANQPQHF. The CDR3 DNA sequence: TGTGCCAGCAGTCGACAACAGGGGGCCAATCAGCCCCAGCATTTT. The chain has TRBV2 and TRBJ1-5; 9 nucleotides align to TRBD1. Germline V gene data show CDR1 as SNHLY and CDR2 as FYNNEI. Trimming took 5 bases from V and 3 from J; bases not matched to a gene: 5. The CDR3 runs to 15 residues.

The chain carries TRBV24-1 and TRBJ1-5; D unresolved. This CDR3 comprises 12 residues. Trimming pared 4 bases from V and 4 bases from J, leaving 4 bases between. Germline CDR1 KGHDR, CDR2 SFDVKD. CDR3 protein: CATSDPNQPQHF. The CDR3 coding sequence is TGTGCCACCAGTGACCCGAATCAGCCCCAGCATTTT.

CDR3 in amino acids: CASSYSSRTEAFF. CDR3 DNA sequence: TGTGCCAGCAGTTACTCGTCTAGAACTGAAGCTTTCTTT. The chain has TRBV6-2 or TRBV6-3 and TRBJ1-1; D is undetermined. The CDR3 consists of 13 residues. The germline V gene has CDR1 MNHEY and CDR2 SVGEGT. The ends were cut back, 0 bases at V and 5 bases at J, with 7 bases in the middle.

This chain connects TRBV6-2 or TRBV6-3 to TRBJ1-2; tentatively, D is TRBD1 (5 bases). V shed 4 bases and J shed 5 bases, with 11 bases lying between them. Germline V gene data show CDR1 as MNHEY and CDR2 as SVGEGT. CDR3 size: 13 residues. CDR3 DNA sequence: TGTGCCAGCAGTTCAGAAGGGGCTTATGGCTACACCTTC. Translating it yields CASSSEGAYGYTF.

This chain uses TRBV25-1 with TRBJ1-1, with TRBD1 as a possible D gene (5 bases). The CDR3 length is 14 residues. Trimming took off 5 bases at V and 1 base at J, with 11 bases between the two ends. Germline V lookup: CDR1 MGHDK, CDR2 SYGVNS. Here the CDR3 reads CASSSLGGNTEAFF. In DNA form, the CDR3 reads TGTGCCAGCAGTTCTTTGGGGGGGAACACTGAAGCTTTCTTT.